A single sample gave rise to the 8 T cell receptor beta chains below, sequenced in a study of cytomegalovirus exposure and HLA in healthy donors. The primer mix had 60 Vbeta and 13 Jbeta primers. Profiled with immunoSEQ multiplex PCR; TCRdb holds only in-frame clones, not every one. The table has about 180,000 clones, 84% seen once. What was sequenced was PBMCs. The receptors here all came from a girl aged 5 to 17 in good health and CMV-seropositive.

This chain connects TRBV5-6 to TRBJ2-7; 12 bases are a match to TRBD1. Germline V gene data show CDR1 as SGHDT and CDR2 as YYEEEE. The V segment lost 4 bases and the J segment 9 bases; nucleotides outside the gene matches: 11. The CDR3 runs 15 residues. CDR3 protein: CASSPSGQGARGQYF. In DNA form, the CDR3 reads TGTGCCAGCAGCCCCTCGGGACAGGGGGCGCGGGGGCAGTACTTC.

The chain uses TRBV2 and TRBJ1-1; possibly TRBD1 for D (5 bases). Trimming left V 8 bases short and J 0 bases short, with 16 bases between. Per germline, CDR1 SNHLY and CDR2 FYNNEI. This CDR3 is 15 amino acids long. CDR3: CASLGQGTMNTEAFF. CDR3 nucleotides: TGTGCCAGCCTGGGGCAAGGAACCATGAACACTGAAGCTTTCTTT.

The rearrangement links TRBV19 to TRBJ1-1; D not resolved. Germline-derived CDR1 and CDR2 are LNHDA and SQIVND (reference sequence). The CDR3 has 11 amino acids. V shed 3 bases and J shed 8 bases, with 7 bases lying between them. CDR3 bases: TGTGCCAGTAGTATGCTCTACGAAGCTTTCTTT. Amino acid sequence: CASSMLYEAFF.

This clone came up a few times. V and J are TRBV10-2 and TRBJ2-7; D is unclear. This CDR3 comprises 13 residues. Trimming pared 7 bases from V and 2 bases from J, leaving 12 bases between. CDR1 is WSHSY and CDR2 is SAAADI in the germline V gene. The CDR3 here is CASTRGVAYEQYF. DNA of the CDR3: TGCGCCAGCACCAGAGGTGTTGCCTACGAGCAGTACTTC.

CDR3 in amino acids: CASSRGDLAKNIQYF. The CDR3 region has the DNA TGCGCCAGCAGCCGAGGTGACCTAGCCAAAAACATTCAGTACTTC. V usage is TRBV4-1 and J usage is TRBJ2-4; D ambiguous. Germline V gene data show CDR1 as MGHRA and CDR2 as YSYEKL. Deletions cut 4 bases from V and 0 bases from J, with 10 bases between. The CDR3 consists of 15 residues.

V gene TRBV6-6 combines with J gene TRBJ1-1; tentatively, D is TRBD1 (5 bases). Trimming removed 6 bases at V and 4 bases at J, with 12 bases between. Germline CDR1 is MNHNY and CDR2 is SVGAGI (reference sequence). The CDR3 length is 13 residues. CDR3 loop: CASRDDSPTEAFF. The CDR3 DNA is TGTGCCAGCAGGGATGACAGTCCCACTGAAGCTTTCTTT.

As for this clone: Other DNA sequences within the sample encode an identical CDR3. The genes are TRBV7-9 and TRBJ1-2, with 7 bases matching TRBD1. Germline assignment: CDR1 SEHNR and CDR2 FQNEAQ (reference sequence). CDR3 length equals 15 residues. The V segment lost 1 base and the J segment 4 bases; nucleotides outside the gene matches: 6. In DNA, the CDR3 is TGTGCCAGCAGCTTAGGACAGGGCCAGGGCTATGGCTACACCTTC. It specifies CASSLGQGQGYGYTF.

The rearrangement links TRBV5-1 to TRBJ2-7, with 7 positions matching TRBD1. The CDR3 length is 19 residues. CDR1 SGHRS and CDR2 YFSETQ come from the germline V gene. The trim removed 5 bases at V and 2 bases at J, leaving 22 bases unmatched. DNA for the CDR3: TGCGCCAGCAGAGAAATGAACCGGGGACAGCTACCATCGGCCTACGAGCAGTACTTC. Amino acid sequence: CASREMNRGQLPSAYEQYF.